The sequence of this T cell receptor (beta chain) was determined in a study of T cells after yellow fever vaccination. This clonotype was counted at least ten times. A single record per CDR3 protein comes from TCRdb applying MiXCR to the 5' RACE reads. This sample has around 16,000 distinct CDR3 sequences; less than 5% occur once, and the top ten carry more than 0.4%. Broader study findings: Post-booster repertoires again held most primary-vaccination clones (about 95% CD4, roughly 89% CD8).

This CDR3 has 15 residues. Germline CDR1 and CDR2: DFQATT and SNEGSKA (reference sequence). The germline V and J ends were trimmed by 3 bases and 4 bases, with 16 bases remaining between them. This sample comprised PBMCs, either bulk or a sorted T-cell subset (CD4+, CD8+, memory, or dextramer-sorted; not recorded which), obtained 15 days after the yellow fever booster vaccination. The chain employs TRBV20-1 and TRBJ2-1; the D gene is possibly TRBD1 (6 bases). The receptor was isolated from a man under 40 who received the YFV17D yellow fever vaccine. The CDR3 DNA reads as TGCAGTGCTAGGGGTTACAGGGAAACTTACAATGAGCAGTTCTTC. It codes for CSARGYRETYNEQFF.